One sample yielded the 9 T cell receptor beta chains listed below, sequenced in a study of molecular identifiers for immune sequencing clone quantification (dated by TCRdb to the late 2010s). Libraries came from PCR. The sequencer listed for this sample is NextSeq 500. TCRdb cleaned the public reads at Q25 with fastp, built clones with MiXCR and kept in-frame beta chains. Every CDR3 protein is listed once, alongside the most common genes and DNA of its rows. In this sample the table shows 10,000 to 12,000 distinct CDR3 sequences, about 21% of which occur a single time. The ten largest clones add up to around 1.4% of the sample. The sample comprised naive CD8+ T cells from blood, with Jurkat cell RNA spiked in. Read against the paper, the sample's cell subset or site label means: FACS-sorted CD8+CD4-CCR7+CD45RA+ naive T cells. These receptors were collected from a human donor in good health. Some libraries in this study had Jurkat cell RNA spiked in.

As for this clonotype: One end of the junction varies from germline; a read error may be responsible. The chain employs TRBV11-2 and TRBJ2-5; D is tentatively TRBD1 or TRBD2 (5 bases each). From germline, CDR1 is SGHAT and CDR2 FQNNGV. This CDR3 is built from 14 residues. The chain's CDR3 is CASGRGIYQETQYF. The DNA of the CDR3 is TGTGCCAGCGGCCGGGGCATTTACCAGGAGACCCAGTACTTC.

At least ten counts were recorded for this clonotype. The chain has TRBV7-6 and TRBJ2-5, with 7 bases lining up with TRBD2. Trimming cost V 5 bases and J 4 bases; bases outside gene matches: 10. The CDR3 has 15 amino acids. CDR1 and CDR2 (germline): SGHVS, FNYEAQ. The CDR3 DNA reads as TGTGCCAGCAGCCGCGAGACTAGCCCGGGAGAGACCCAGTACTTC. Its translation: CASSRETSPGETQYF.

V and J are TRBV24-1 and TRBJ1-5, with D possibly TRBD1 on 5 matching bases. This CDR3 region has 16 residues. Trimming left V 4 bases short and J 1 base short, with 13 bases between. The germline gives CDR1 KGHDR, CDR2 SFDVKD. The CDR3 DNA is TGTGCCACCAGTGACCCAGGGACTTCAAGCAATCAGCCCCAGCATTTT. Its translation is CATSDPGTSSNQPQHF.

At least ten counts were recorded for this clonotype. The chain couples TRBV7-9 to TRBJ2-1; possibly TRBD2 for D (5 bases). The CDR3 covers 16 residues. With 1 base removed from V and 6 bases from J, the gap between germline ends came to 16 bases. Germline V gives CDR1 SEHNR, CDR2 FQNEAQ (reference sequence). The CDR3 is CASSLVSRAERNEQFF. In nucleotides, the CDR3 is TGTGCCAGCAGCTTAGTGTCGAGGGCCGAGCGCAATGAGCAGTTCTTC.

Judged by abundance, this clonotype is medium-sized. V usage is TRBV7-9 and J usage is TRBJ1-5, with TRBD1 matching over 9 bases. V lost 5 bases, J lost 5 bases, and 7 bases stayed unmatched. This CDR3 has 15 amino acids. Germline V gene lookup returns CDR1 SEHNR and CDR2 FQNEAQ (reference sequence). DNA for the CDR3: TGTGCCAGCAGCAGGGACCGGGACAGGGATCAGCCCCAGCATTTT. Amino acids: CASSRDRDRDQPQHF.

This clonotype is categorized as medium-sized (0.01 to 0.1%). The chain links TRBV30 to TRBJ1-1; D not certain. There are 12 residues in the CDR3. Germline CDR1 GTSNPN, CDR2 SVGIG (reference sequence). Trimming shortened V by 4 bases and J by 5 bases, and 11 bases separated the two germline ends. The DNA of the CDR3 is TGTGCCTGGAACGACGGAGGGACTGAAGCTTTCTTT. Translated, it gives CAWNDGGTEAFF.

By sample share, this clonotype is medium-sized. This chain connects TRBV29-1 to TRBJ2-3, with D unresolved. The CDR3 consists of 16 residues. The germline V gene has CDR1 SQVTM and CDR2 ANQGSEA. V lost 0 bases and J lost 4, with 17 bases in between. The CDR3 nucleotides read TGCAGCGTTGAAGATCTAGGAAATATTAGTCCAGATACGCAGTATTTT. As protein: CSVEDLGNISPDTQYF.

The table lists this clonotype with many counts. The CDR3 here is CASGAPEGVDQPQHF. The DNA of the CDR3 is TGTGCTAGTGGCGCACCGGAGGGAGTTGATCAGCCCCAGCATTTT. The rearrangement joins TRBV12-5 to TRBJ1-5; D is ambiguous. The germline CDR1 and CDR2 sequences are LGHNT and FRNRAP. The CDR3 runs to 15 residues. V shed 6 bases and J shed 5 bases, with 17 bases lying between them.

This clonotype is labeled as medium-sized. The chain is built from TRBV29-1 and TRBJ2-7; 9 positions agree with TRBD1. CDR3 size: 13 residues. The germline V gene encodes CDR1 SQVTM and CDR2 ANQGSEA. J gave up 3 bases and V 4 bases, and 4 bases lay outside the gene matches. The CDR3 protein is CSVGLGQGYEQYF. For the CDR3, the DNA is TGCAGCGTTGGCCTGGGACAGGGCTACGAGCAGTACTTC.